This T cell receptor beta chain was recorded in a study of blood T cell dynamics during melanoma immunotherapy. V was clipped by 0 bases and J by 3 bases, with 11 bases between them. This CDR3 is built from 16 residues. Germline-derived CDR1 and CDR2 are MNHEY and SVGAGI. TCRdb keeps only in-frame clones here, not all; method: immunoSEQ multiplex PCR. There are 10,000 to 13,000 clones in the sample; roughly 80% occur only once, and less than 20% lies in the top ten. Described time point: week 3, after first cycle of checkpoint inhibitor. The specimen comprised blood, sampled from a patient treated with checkpoint blockade. This clonotype originated in a human donor with melanoma. V is TRBV6-5 and J is TRBJ2-2; D is ambiguous. In DNA, the CDR3 is TGTGCCAGCAGTTACTCGTATAGGGCGGACACCGGGGAGCTGTTTTTT. It translates to CASSYSYRADTGELFF.